The 24 T cell receptor beta chains below come from one sample, sequenced in a study of blood T cell repertoires in COVID-19. The repertoire was sequenced with immunoSEQ multiplex PCR; TCRdb's copy has only in-frame clones and lacks some. This table has 100,000 to 150,000 clones, less than 85% appearing once. The material sequenced was peripheral blood. These receptors were taken from a woman older than 75 with acute or convalescent COVID-19.

This sequence joins TRBV30 and TRBJ1-1, with D maybe TRBD1 (5 bases). Germline lookup yields CDR1 GTSNPN and CDR2 SVGIG (reference sequence). There are 13 residues in the CDR3. The V end lost 2 bases, the J end lost 4 bases, and 11 bases lay between the germline ends. This CDR3 reads CAWSPREGTEAFF. CDR3 in DNA: TGTGCCTGGAGTCCCAGGGAGGGCACTGAAGCTTTCTTT.

The chain uses TRBV6-5 and TRBJ1-6, with 8 nucleotides matching TRBD1. With 4 bases clipped from V and 7 bases from J, the junction kept 6 bases outside the gene matches. The germline gives CDR1 MNHEY, CDR2 SVGAGI. The CDR3 totals 15 residues. The CDR3, as DNA: TGTGCCAGCAGTTTGGGGGACAGGACCAATTCACCCCTCCACTTT. Amino acid sequence: CASSLGDRTNSPLHF.

The chain links TRBV5-1 to TRBJ1-1; D perhaps matches TRBD1 (6 bases). CDR3 length: 14 residues. Germline-derived CDR1 and CDR2 are SGHRS and YFSETQ. Trimming took 1 base from V and 5 from J, leaving 12 bases between them. DNA of the CDR3: TGCGCCAGCAGCTTGACAGCAGGGGAAACTGAAGCTTTCTTT. Encoded protein: CASSLTAGETEAFF.

The rearrangement links TRBV30 to TRBJ1-1; no clear D. This CDR3 region has 11 residues. Germline CDR1 is GTSNPN and CDR2 is SVGIG (reference sequence). V lost 5 bases to trimming and J lost 6 bases, with 10 bases between them. The CDR3, as DNA: TGTGCCTGGGATGAGGGCGCTGAAGCTTTCTTT. Its translation is CAWDEGAEAFF.

This sequence joins TRBV10-3 and TRBJ1-4, with TRBD1 identical over 10 bases. The CDR3 is 17 residues long. V dropped 8 bases and J dropped 1; count of bases not matched to a gene: 10. Germline V gene lookup returns CDR1 ENHRY and CDR2 SYGVKD. CDR3 protein: CAIALRDRGGTNEKLFF. CDR3 nucleotides: TGTGCCATCGCCCTCCGGGACAGGGGAGGAACTAATGAAAAACTGTTTTTT.

V and J are TRBV7-2 and TRBJ1-1; D gene uncertain. CDR1 and CDR2 from the germline V gene are SGHTA and FQGNSA. V was clipped by 4 bases and J by 1 base, with 7 bases between them. The CDR3 consists of 13 residues. The CDR3 region has the DNA TGTGCCAGCAGCTCCCAGGCGAACACTGAAGCTTTCTTT. Its protein is CASSSQANTEAFF.

The V gene is TRBV4-1, the J gene TRBJ1-5, with D unclear. This CDR3 is built from 16 residues. Per the germline V gene, CDR1 is MGHRA and CDR2 is YSYEKL. Between the trimmed V and J ends, which lost 1 base and 0 bases, there was a span of 10 bases. The CDR3 sequence is CASSQGRGNSNQPQHF. CDR3 nucleotides: TGCGCCAGCAGCCAAGGGCGGGGTAATAGCAATCAGCCCCAGCATTTT.

This chain uses TRBV14 with TRBJ2-2; 9 bases agree with TRBD2. The CDR3 extends over 18 amino acids. The germline V gene encodes CDR1 SGHDN and CDR2 FVKESK. J gave up 0 bases and V 1 base, and 6 bases lay outside the gene matches. The DNA of the CDR3 is TGTGCCAGCAGCCAAGCTATGGCGGGGGGGCCGAACACCGGGGAGCTGTTTTTT. This gives the protein CASSQAMAGGPNTGELFF.

This rearrangement joins TRBV6-2 or TRBV6-3 to TRBJ2-7, with 9 bases that match TRBD1. The CDR3 has 14 amino acids. J gave up 5 bases and V 4 bases, and 6 bases lay outside the gene matches. Germline V lookup: CDR1 MNHEY, CDR2 SVGEGT. CDR3 region: CASSSGQGINEQYF. The CDR3 coding sequence is TGTGCCAGCAGTTCGGGACAGGGTATAAACGAGCAGTACTTC.

Comments on this clone: Other DNA sequences in the same sample also yield this CDR3. The gene calls are TRBV18 and TRBJ2-7, with TRBD2 matching over 16 bases. The CDR3 consists of 17 residues. The V segment lost 3 bases and the J segment 0 bases; nucleotides outside the gene matches: 2. Germline CDR1 is KGHSH and CDR2 is LQKENI. CDR3 sequence (DNA): TGTGCCAGCTCACCGGGACTAGCGGGAGGGCCCTCCTACGAGCAGTACTTC. Amino acid sequence: CASSPGLAGGPSYEQYF.

This rearrangement joins TRBV7-9 to TRBJ1-2; D is unclear. V shed 5 bases and J shed 5 bases, with 15 bases lying between them. Germline loops: CDR1 SEHNR, CDR2 FQNEAQ (reference sequence). The CDR3 loop spans 14 amino acids. CDR3: CASSRTAEAYGYTF. The CDR3 coding sequence is TGTGCCAGCAGCCGAACCGCGGAGGCTTATGGCTACACCTTC.

The chain is built from TRBV5-4 and TRBJ1-1; no clear D. Germline V gene data show CDR1 as SGHNT and CDR2 as YYREEE (reference sequence). V was clipped by 0 bases and J by 4 bases, with 10 bases between them. The CDR3 has 14 residues. CDR3 amino acids: CASSLERVATEAFF. In DNA, the CDR3 is TGTGCCAGCAGCTTGGAGCGTGTGGCCACTGAAGCTTTCTTT.

The chain carries TRBV6-6 and TRBJ1-5, with 7 bases lining up with TRBD1. Trimming took 6 bases from V and 4 from J; bases not matched to a gene: 6. The germline gives CDR1 MNHNY, CDR2 SVGAGI (reference sequence). The CDR3 has 14 amino acids. The CDR3 is CASSRDRSNQPQHF. In DNA form, the CDR3 reads TGTGCCAGCAGCCGGGACAGAAGTAATCAGCCCCAGCATTTT.

The rearrangement uses TRBV19 and TRBJ2-7, with D tentatively TRBD2 (6 bases). The ends were cut back, 5 bases at V and 0 bases at J, with 11 bases in the middle. Germline V gene sequence: CDR1 LNHDA, CDR2 SQIVND (reference sequence). CDR3 length: 14 amino acids. CDR3 coding DNA: TGTGCCAGTAGTTTGGGACTTACCTCCTACGAGCAGTACTTC. Amino acids: CASSLGLTSYEQYF.

The chain has TRBV19 and TRBJ1-1; 8 positions agree with TRBD1. CDR1 LNHDA and CDR2 SQIVND come from the germline V gene (reference sequence). J gave up 0 bases and V 3 bases, and 6 bases lay outside the gene matches. The CDR3 runs to 16 residues. The CDR3 nucleotides are TGTGCCAGTAGTATTAGACAGGGGCCATTGAACACTGAAGCTTTCTTT. Translated: CASSIRQGPLNTEAFF.

DNA for the CDR3: TGCGCCAGCAGCCACCAAAGGGACAACAGGGGGGCATATGGCTACACCTTC. Translating gives CASSHQRDNRGAYGYTF. The chain carries TRBV4-3 and TRBJ1-2; 8 bases map to TRBD1. Germline-derived CDR1 and CDR2 are LGHNA and YSLEER. The CDR3 runs to 17 residues. V dropped 3 bases and J dropped 5; count of bases not matched to a gene: 14.

This clone was found once. The chain employs TRBV5-5 and TRBJ2-7, with a weak D call TRBD1 (6 bases). The germline V gene encodes CDR1 SGHKS and CDR2 YYEKEE (reference sequence). The CDR3 has 15 amino acids. V lost 0 bases, J lost 4 bases, and 14 bases lay in between. CDR3 amino acids: CASSLGTGPGYEQYF. The CDR3 DNA reads TGTGCCAGCAGCTTGGGTACAGGGCCGGGGTACGAGCAGTACTTC. The entire variable domain, with the rest obtained from reference TRBV5-5 and TRBJ2-7, is as follows: DAGVTQSPTHLIKTRGQQVTLRCSPISGHKSVSWYQQVLGQGPQFIFQYYEKEERGRGNFPDRFSARQFPNYSSELNVNALLLGDSALYLCASSLGTGPGYEQYFGPGTRLTVT.

The genes are TRBV5-8 and TRBJ1-2; 9 positions match TRBD1. Germline loops: CDR1 SGHTS, CDR2 YDEGEE. V gave up 0 bases and J gave up 1 base; unmatched junction bases: 10. This CDR3 has 18 residues. DNA of the CDR3: TGTGCCAGCAGCTTGGTATATGGGACAGGGTGGAATAACTATGGCTACACCTTC. Translation: CASSLVYGTGWNNYGYTF.

The genes are TRBV5-1 and TRBJ2-2, with TRBD2 as a possible D gene (5 bases). The CDR3 sequence is 15 residues long. Germline V gene lookup returns CDR1 SGHRS and CDR2 YFSETQ. Trimming took 5 bases from V and 2 from J, leaving 13 bases between them. The CDR3 protein is CASSLSGTNTGELFF. In nucleotides, the CDR3 is TGCGCCAGCAGTCTGTCGGGAACTAACACCGGGGAGCTGTTTTTT.

The chain combines TRBV7-2 with TRBJ2-3, with TRBD2 matching over 7 bases. This CDR3 has 13 amino acids. The junction had 3 bases not matched to a gene; V was cut back by 6 bases and J by 3 bases. Germline lookup yields CDR1 SGHTA and CDR2 FQGNSA. The CDR3 reads CASRVGRTDTQYF. CDR3 in DNA: TGTGCCAGCAGGGTCGGGAGGACAGATACGCAGTATTTT.

V is TRBV6-2 or TRBV6-3 and J is TRBJ1-2, with 9 bases lining up with TRBD1. The CDR3 extends over 15 amino acids. Per the germline V gene, CDR1 is MNHEY and CDR2 is SVGEGT. Germline trimming cut 2 bases from V and 3 bases from J; bases unmatched to any gene: 4. CDR3 nucleotides: TGTGCCAGCAGTTACAGGGGACAGGGCCACTATGGCTACACCTTC. Translated, it gives CASSYRGQGHYGYTF.

This chain connects TRBV7-2 to TRBJ2-5; D is ambiguous. V was clipped by 5 bases and J by 2 bases, with 9 bases between them. Germline V gene sequence: CDR1 SGHTA, CDR2 FQGNSA. CDR3 length: 13 residues. CDR3 residues: CASSLEIQETQYF. CDR3 nucleotides: TGTGCCAGCAGCCTCGAGATTCAAGAGACCCAGTACTTC.

The J gene is TRBJ2-5, the V gene TRBV12-5; 9 nucleotides align to TRBD1. The CDR3 runs to 14 residues. V shed 5 bases, J shed 1 base, and the junction held 2 bases outside the gene matches. Germline values: CDR1 LGHNT, CDR2 FRNRAP. DNA of the CDR3: TGTGCTAGTGGTGGGGACAGGGCCCAAGAGACCCAGTACTTC. Translation: CASGGDRAQETQYF.

V gene TRBV29-1 combines with J gene TRBJ1-1; 8 bases are a match to TRBD1. The CDR3 runs 15 residues. After removal of 7 bases from V and 5 bases from J, the junction contained 15 bases not matched to a gene. The germline V gene has CDR1 SQVTM and CDR2 ANQGSEA. This CDR3 reads CSGQGAGGFGTEAFF. CDR3 nucleotide sequence: TGCAGCGGCCAGGGGGCTGGCGGGTTTGGGACTGAAGCTTTCTTT.